The 27 T cell receptor beta chains presented below share a single source sample, sequenced in a study of blood T cell repertoires in COVID-19. The data were produced by immunoSEQ multiplex PCR, yet TCRdb's version contains in-frame clones alone and is incomplete. The sample contains 150,000 to 200,000 clones, 90% to 95% of which appear only once. The specimen sequenced was peripheral blood. The receptors were gathered from a woman aged 60 to 75 with COVID-19, enrolled during active disease.

The chain carries TRBV6-4 and TRBJ1-1; TRBD1 matches 7 bases. The germline CDR1 and CDR2 sequences are MRHNA and SNTAGT. The J segment lost 5 bases and the V segment lost 6 bases, leaving 6 bases of the junction unmatched. The CDR3 extends over 13 amino acids. CDR3 DNA sequence: TGTGCCAGCAGACGGGACAGTAAGACTGAAGCTTTCTTT. This codes for CASRRDSKTEAFF.

This chain uses TRBV5-8 with TRBJ2-6; D is perhaps TRBD1 (6 bases). The CDR3 runs to 15 residues. Germline V CDR1 and CDR2: SGHTS, YDEGEE. Trimming removed 2 bases from V and 2 bases from J, with 8 bases in between. CDR3 in DNA: TGTGCCAGCAGCTTAGACAGGACTGGGGCCAACGTCCTGACTTTC. Translation gives CASSLDRTGANVLTF.

A single count supports this clone. The chain is built from TRBV9 and TRBJ1-2, with 8 positions matching TRBD1. Germline CDR1 SGDLS, CDR2 YYNGEE. J was trimmed by 7 bases and V by 0 bases; bases with no gene match: 2. The CDR3 is 13 residues long. CDR3 DNA: TGTGCCAGCAGCGTAGATGACAGGGGTGGCTACACCTTC. The encoded protein is CASSVDDRGGYTF.

This chain joins TRBV27 and TRBJ1-1; no reliable D call. The CDR3 consists of 13 residues. The germline CDR1 and CDR2 sequences are MNHEY and SMNVEV (reference sequence). Trimming pared 6 bases from V and 2 bases from J, leaving 10 bases between. In nucleotides, the CDR3 is TGTGCCAGCAGCCTAAATCGAAACACTGAAGCTTTCTTT. Translated, it gives CASSLNRNTEAFF.

The chain couples TRBV6-5 to TRBJ1-2; 7 positions match TRBD1. The germline V gene has CDR1 MNHEY and CDR2 SVGAGI. J gave up 6 bases and V 2 bases, and 6 bases lay outside the gene matches. The CDR3 consists of 14 residues. DNA for the CDR3: TGTGCCAGCAGTTACCTACAGGGGATCGATGGCTACACCTTC. Its protein is CASSYLQGIDGYTF.

The chain combines TRBV5-4 with TRBJ1-1, with D tentatively TRBD1 (5 bases). V gave up 0 bases and J gave up 4 bases, with 7 bases separating them. Germline lookup yields CDR1 SGHNT and CDR2 YYREEE (reference sequence). The CDR3 spans 13 residues. The CDR3 DNA follows: TGTGCCAGCAGCTTGGCAGGGCCCACTGAAGCTTTCTTT. Amino acids: CASSLAGPTEAFF.

The V gene is TRBV5-1, the J gene TRBJ2-3, with TRBD1 matching 11 bases. Germline V CDR1 and CDR2: SGHRS, YFSETQ. With V trimmed by 0 bases and J by 6 bases, 3 bases remained unmatched. The CDR3 loop spans 15 amino acids. The CDR3 sequence is CASSLGTGGRDTQYF. For the CDR3, the DNA is TGCGCCAGCAGCTTGGGGACAGGGGGCAGGGATACGCAGTATTTT.

This chain links TRBV20-1 with TRBJ2-2; D perhaps matches TRBD2 (5 bases). This CDR3 spans 13 amino acids. With 3 bases removed from V and 5 bases from J, the gap between germline ends came to 10 bases. The V gene's germline CDR1 is DFQATT and CDR2 SNEGSKA (reference sequence). This CDR3 reads CSASRTGTGELFF. The CDR3 DNA sequence: TGCAGTGCTAGTCGGACGGGAACCGGGGAGCTGTTTTTT.

The chain links TRBV7-2 to TRBJ2-1, with 8 nucleotides matching TRBD2. Trimming cost V 5 bases and J 7 bases; bases outside gene matches: 10. In germline, CDR1 is SGHTA, CDR2 FQGNSA. CDR3 size: 15 residues. The CDR3 loop is CASSPVLAGSNEQFF. CDR3 nucleotide sequence: TGTGCCAGCAGCCCTGTGCTAGCGGGTTCGAATGAGCAGTTCTTC.

The chain recombines TRBV2 with TRBJ2-5; no clear D gene. Looked up from germline, CDR1 is SNHLY and CDR2 is FYNNEI. Trimming removed 2 bases at V and 0 bases at J, with 13 bases between. CDR3 length: 16 residues. The CDR3 spells CASSEYEREYQETQYF. In DNA form, the CDR3 reads TGTGCCAGCAGTGAATATGAAAGAGAATACCAAGAGACCCAGTACTTC.

The rearrangement joins TRBV6-2 or TRBV6-3 to TRBJ2-7; no clear D gene. Germline values: CDR1 MNHEY, CDR2 SVGEGT. V was pared by 4 bases and J by 2 bases, with 9 bases between. The CDR3 extends over 13 amino acids. CDR3 DNA: TGTGCCAGCAGTTTGGGCCCGACCTACGAGCAGTACTTC. It specifies CASSLGPTYEQYF.

V and J are TRBV19 and TRBJ1-1; unclear D gene. CDR3 length: 13 residues. The V gene's germline CDR1 is LNHDA and CDR2 SQIVND (reference sequence). Trimming cost V 6 bases and J 4 bases, with 12 bases left between them. Here the CDR3 DNA reads TGTGCCAGTAGGCAGGAGGGATCCACTGAAGCTTTCTTT. This translates into CASRQEGSTEAFF.

The CDR3 DNA reads as TGTGCCAGCAGCGTTGACCCGGGACAGTACAATGAGCAGTTCTTC. Its protein product is CASSVDPGQYNEQFF. This chain links TRBV9 with TRBJ2-1, with 7 positions matching TRBD1. The V gene end was trimmed by 2 bases and the J gene end by 4 bases; junction bases not matched to a gene: 6. The CDR3 is made up of 15 amino acids. Germline CDR1 SGDLS, CDR2 YYNGEE.

This clone was counted once. V is TRBV5-8 and J is TRBJ2-3, with a tentative D call TRBD2 (5 bases). CDR3 length: 14 residues. Germline CDR1 SGHTS, CDR2 YDEGEE. Trimming stripped 4 bases from V and 4 bases from J, with 13 bases between. CDR3 sequence (DNA): TGTGCCAGCAGCCTCCTCCGGGGAGCAGATACGCAGTATTTT. It encodes CASSLLRGADTQYF.

This clone was observed a single time. V is TRBV7-8 and J is TRBJ1-3, with TRBD1 identical over 7 bases. The length of the CDR3 is 15 residues. CDR1 and CDR2 (germline): SGHVS, FQNEAQ. V was pared by 1 base and J by 4 bases, with 4 bases of the junction left unmatched. In DNA, the CDR3 is TGTGCCAGCAGCTTAGGCAGGGGGTCCGGAAACACCATATATTTT. Residues: CASSLGRGSGNTIYF.

The chain is built from TRBV7-9 and TRBJ1-4; 7 bases match TRBD1. The length of the CDR3 is 16 residues. Germline-derived CDR1 and CDR2 are SEHNR and FQNEAQ (reference sequence). J was trimmed by 6 bases and V by 1 base; bases with no gene match: 8. As DNA, the CDR3 is TGTGCCAGCAGCTTAGGTGACAGGGCACCTGATGAAAAACTGTTTTTT. It translates to CASSLGDRAPDEKLFF.

V gene TRBV5-8 combines with J gene TRBJ1-4; the match to TRBD1 covers 9 bases. Germline V CDR1 and CDR2: SGHTS, YDEGEE. There are 13 residues in the CDR3. Germline trimming cut 7 bases from V and 7 bases from J; bases unmatched to any gene: 5. The CDR3 is CASGGTGIEKLFF. CDR3 bases: TGTGCCAGCGGCGGGACAGGGATTGAAAAACTGTTTTTT.

The rearrangement joins TRBV6-2 or TRBV6-3 to TRBJ1-4, with TRBD1 identical over 9 bases. The CDR3 contains 14 residues. Germline lookup yields CDR1 MNHEY and CDR2 SVGEGT. The J segment lost 6 bases and the V segment lost 5 bases, leaving 4 bases of the junction unmatched. The CDR3 bases are TGTGCCAGCAGTCGCGGGACAGGGTATGAAAAACTGTTTTTT. As protein: CASSRGTGYEKLFF.

This chain links TRBV18 with TRBJ1-4; possibly TRBD1 for D (5 bases). Per germline, CDR1 KGHSH and CDR2 LQKENI. V dropped 1 base and J dropped 0 bases, with 12 bases sitting between them. The CDR3 has 17 amino acids. Here the CDR3 DNA reads TGTGCCAGCTCACCACAGCCAGGGACTGCAACTAATGAAAAACTGTTTTTT. It is translated as CASSPQPGTATNEKLFF.

The genes are TRBV14 and TRBJ2-3; maybe TRBD2 (6 bases). The CDR3 consists of 14 residues. CDR1 is SGHDN and CDR2 is FVKESK in the germline V gene. V lost 3 bases to trimming and J lost 3 bases, with 10 bases between them. CDR3 region: CASSQVGGTDTQYF. CDR3 DNA sequence: TGTGCCAGCAGCCAGGTGGGGGGTACAGATACGCAGTATTTT.

The chain recombines TRBV19 with TRBJ1-2, with D possibly matching TRBD1 (5 bases). CDR1 LNHDA and CDR2 SQIVND come from the germline V gene (reference sequence). There are 13 residues in the CDR3. Trimming removed 5 bases from V and 1 base from J, with 8 bases in between. In DNA, the CDR3 is TGTGCCAGTAGTGCGGGGGTTAACTATGGCTACACCTTC. Translated, it gives CASSAGVNYGYTF.

The chain employs TRBV11-2 and TRBJ2-6, with TRBD1 matching 7 bases. CDR1 and CDR2 (germline): SGHAT, FQNNGV. Unmatched junction bases numbered 14, after V lost 5 bases and J lost 4 bases. The CDR3 loop spans 18 amino acids. In DNA form, the CDR3 reads TGTGCCAGCAGCCATCTGGGCCTGACAGGGTTCGGGGCCAACGTCCTGACTTTC. Amino acids: CASSHLGLTGFGANVLTF.

In this sample, this clone turned up once. V is TRBV30 and J is TRBJ2-1, with 8 bases that match TRBD2. The CDR3 has 14 amino acids. CDR1 is GTSNPN and CDR2 is SVGIG in the germline V gene (reference sequence). V dropped 8 bases and J dropped 7; count of bases not matched to a gene: 13. CDR3 amino acids: CAHGISGARNEQFF. CDR3 DNA sequence: TGTGCCCATGGTATTAGCGGGGCTCGGAATGAGCAGTTCTTC. The whole variable domain, remainder taken from reference TRBV30 and TRBJ2-1, is SQTIHQWPATLVQPVGSPLSLECTVEGTSNPNLYWYRQAAGRGLQLLFYSVGIGQISSEVPQNLSASRPQDRQFILSSKKLLLSDSGFYLCAHGISGARNEQFFGPGTRLTVL.

This chain connects TRBV27 to TRBJ2-1; 7 positions match TRBD2. Germline lookup yields CDR1 MNHEY and CDR2 SMNVEV (reference sequence). J lost 0 bases, V lost 5 bases, and 7 bases had no gene match. This CDR3 is built from 16 residues. CDR3 coding DNA: TGTGCCAGCAGTGGCCTCGGGGGGAGCTCCTACAATGAGCAGTTCTTC. This codes for CASSGLGGSSYNEQFF.

This clone was counted a single time. V usage is TRBV9 and J usage is TRBJ2-5; 12 bases fit TRBD2. Trimming removed 4 bases from V and 5 bases from J; junction bases left unmatched: 6. The CDR3 has 15 amino acids. Germline V gives CDR1 SGDLS, CDR2 YYNGEE. Here the CDR3 reads CASSPGLAGSETQYF. CDR3 nucleotide sequence: TGTGCCAGCAGCCCCGGACTAGCGGGGAGTGAGACCCAGTACTTC.

This chain uses TRBV4-2 with TRBJ1-2, with D possibly being TRBD1 (5 bases). From germline, CDR1 is LGHNA and CDR2 YNFKEQ. The V end was cut by 0 bases, the J end by 1 base, with 12 bases between. CDR3 length: 16 residues. The CDR3, as DNA: TGTGCCAGCAGCCAAGAAATCTCGCAGGGTAACTATGGCTACACCTTC. This sequence encodes CASSQEISQGNYGYTF.

DNA of the CDR3: TGTGCCAGTAGTACCACGTGGGGGGGGGCCTCTGAAGCTTTCTTT. Amino acid sequence: CASSTTWGGASEAFF. This chain joins TRBV19 and TRBJ1-1; D might be TRBD1 (6 bases). V shed 4 bases and J shed 6 bases, with 18 bases lying between them. The CDR3 totals 15 residues. In germline, CDR1 is LNHDA, CDR2 SQIVND (reference sequence).